The 29 T cell receptor beta chains below come from one sample, sequenced in a study of Graves' ophthalmopathy and Graves' hyperthyroidism (dated by TCRdb to between 2018 and 2020). The sequencer was an Illumina HiSeq 2000. TCR beta CDR3 regions were amplified from RNA transcripts for repertoire sequencing. The first round was an RT-PCR using HTBI primers with the Qiagen OneStep RT-PCR kit, and this first round was followed by a second-round multiplex PCR, then size selection and purification. The public reads were run again by TCRdb, first through fastp at Q25 and then through MiXCR, and only productive beta chains were kept. Duplicate CDR3 protein sequences are folded into a single record with the most common DNA and genes. This sample has 400,000 or so distinct CDR3 sequences in its table, and roughly a sixth of those were observed once. The ten most abundant clones make up roughly 2.3% of the sample.

The sequenced sample consisted of peripheral blood. These receptors all come from an adult woman with stable Graves' hyperthyroidism.

This clonotype has ten or more counts. The chain carries TRBV4-1 and TRBJ2-7; TRBD2 might be the D (5 bases). This CDR3 contains 16 residues. Germline CDR1 reads MGHRA; CDR2 reads YSYEKL. V was pared by 3 bases and J by 3 bases, with 18 bases between. The CDR3 protein is CASSHSFSANRYEQYF. For the CDR3, the DNA is TGCGCCAGCAGCCATTCCTTTAGCGCAAATCGCTACGAGCAGTACTTC.

This clonotype was detected ten times or more. This chain connects TRBV6-2 or TRBV6-3 to TRBJ2-7; tentatively, D is TRBD2 (5 bases). This CDR3 spans 15 amino acids. Germline V lookup: CDR1 MNHEY, CDR2 SVGEGT. V gave up 4 bases and J gave up 1 base, with 14 bases separating them. For the CDR3, the DNA is TGTGCCAGCAGTTTAGGACTGGGTCGGTCCTACGAGCAGTACTTC. Protein sequence: CASSLGLGRSYEQYF.

In its sample, this clonotype was seen many times. The rearrangement links TRBV28 to TRBJ2-7; perhaps D is TRBD1 or TRBD2 (7 bases each). Germline CDR1 is MDHEN and CDR2 is SYDVKM. The CDR3 totals 14 residues. V was shortened by 6 bases and J by 2 bases, with 14 bases between the two germline ends. The CDR3 sequence: CASRGGTVTYEQYF. The CDR3 region has the DNA TGTGCCAGCAGGGGAGGGACAGTCACCTACGAGCAGTACTTC.

J is TRBJ1-2 and V is TRBV6-5; D gene ambiguous. V was cut by 4 bases and J by 1 base, with 7 bases left in between. Germline values: CDR1 MNHEY, CDR2 SVGAGI. There are 13 residues in the CDR3. CDR3 sequence: CASSLTVNYGYTF. Here the CDR3 DNA reads TGTGCCAGCAGTTTGACGGTTAACTATGGCTACACCTTC.

This clonotype was detected many times. The rearrangement uses TRBV30 and TRBJ1-2; TRBD1 matches 9 bases. Losses at the gene ends were 6 bases for V and 7 bases for J; bases not matched to a gene: 3. The CDR3 length is 11 residues. The germline gives CDR1 GTSNPN, CDR2 SVGIG (reference sequence). CDR3 in DNA: TGTGCCTGCAACAGGGGGCTTGGCTACACCTTC. Protein product: CACNRGLGYTF.

Ten or more counts support this clonotype. The chain is built from TRBV10-3 and TRBJ2-5; D is uncertain. This CDR3 spans 11 amino acids. Germline V gives CDR1 ENHRY, CDR2 SYGVKD. V was trimmed by 10 bases and J by 3 bases, leaving 9 bases between them. Here the CDR3 reads CATQQEETQYF. Here the CDR3 DNA reads TGTGCCACCCAGCAGGAAGAGACCCAGTACTTC.

This clonotype was counted ten times or more. This rearrangement joins TRBV6-2 or TRBV6-3 to TRBJ1-5; D ambiguous. The CDR3 is made up of 13 amino acids. Germline V gene lookup returns CDR1 MNHEY and CDR2 SVGEGT. The germline V and J ends were trimmed by 4 bases and 8 bases, with 12 bases remaining between them. CDR3 amino acids: CASSWGSKKPQHF. Written as DNA, the CDR3 is TGTGCCAGCAGTTGGGGTAGTAAGAAGCCCCAGCATTTT.

The gene calls are TRBV24-1 and TRBJ2-7, with 8 bases lining up with TRBD1. V lost 5 bases, J lost 2 bases, and 4 bases stayed unmatched. Germline V CDR1 and CDR2: KGHDR, SFDVKD. CDR3 length: 14 residues. The CDR3 nucleotides are TGTGCCACCAGTGCCAGGGACAGGACCTACGAGCAGTACTTC. This gives the protein CATSARDRTYEQYF.

The CDR3 sequence is CASSQAAGALNIQYF. For the CDR3, the DNA is TGCGCCAGCAGCCAAGCGGCGGGAGCCCTGAACATTCAGTACTTC. The rearrangement links TRBV4-3 to TRBJ2-4; 7 nucleotides align to TRBD2. The ends lost 1 base at V and 7 bases at J; junction bases unmatched: 7. Germline CDR1 reads LGHNA; CDR2 reads YSLEER. The CDR3 is 15 residues long.

This clonotype was seen repeatedly, ten times or more. The J gene is TRBJ1-2, the V gene TRBV19, with D perhaps matching TRBD1 (5 bases). V lost 6 bases, J lost 2 bases, and 22 bases lay in between. CDR1 and CDR2 from the germline V gene are LNHDA and SQIVND (reference sequence). CDR3 length: 17 residues. DNA for the CDR3: TGTGCCAGTAGCTCACCCATCGGACAATCCGCAAACTATGGCTACACCTTC. This sequence encodes CASSSPIGQSANYGYTF.

The gene calls are TRBV28 and TRBJ1-2; 8 bases map to TRBD1. The V segment lost 4 bases and the J segment 3 bases; nucleotides outside the gene matches: 4. CDR3 size: 14 residues. CDR1 MDHEN and CDR2 SYDVKM come from the germline V gene. The CDR3 DNA is TGTGCCAGCAGTTCCGTGGACAGGGACTATGGCTACACCTTC. Amino acid sequence: CASSSVDRDYGYTF.

This clonotype was seen many times. This chain connects TRBV29-1 to TRBJ2-2; 8 nucleotides align to TRBD1. Germline V gene lookup returns CDR1 SQVTM and CDR2 ANQGSEA. CDR3 size: 14 residues. The CDR3 protein is CSVIRTGKNGELFF. The CDR3 DNA sequence: TGCAGTGTTATTAGGACAGGGAAGAACGGGGAGCTGTTTTTT.

This clonotype was counted many times. V gene TRBV7-2 combines with J gene TRBJ2-5, with TRBD2 as a possible D gene (5 bases). The CDR3 runs to 15 residues. The V gene's germline CDR1 is SGHTA and CDR2 FQGNSA. The V gene lost 1 base and the J gene lost 5 bases, with 14 bases spanning the gap. CDR3 sequence reads: CASSLGRGWAETQYF. DNA of the CDR3: TGTGCCAGCAGCTTAGGACGGGGTTGGGCGGAGACCCAGTACTTC. The whole variable domain, remainder taken from reference TRBV7-2 and TRBJ2-5, is GAGVSQSPSNKVTEKGKDVELRCDPISGHTALYWYRQSLGQGLEFLIYFQGNSAPDKSGLPSDRFSAERTGGSVSTLTIQRTQQEDSAVYLCASSLGRGWAETQYFGPGTRLLVL.

This clonotype was seen many times. Here the CDR3 DNA reads TGCAGTGCTAGAGACATCAGGGGGGGGACCCAGTACTTC. This sequence encodes CSARDIRGGTQYF. The rearrangement uses TRBV20-1 and TRBJ2-5; TRBD1 or TRBD2 may be the D gene (7 bases each). The CDR3 extends over 13 amino acids. Trimming pared 0 bases from V and 7 bases from J, leaving 12 bases between. CDR1 and CDR2 (germline): DFQATT, SNEGSKA (reference sequence).

V and J are TRBV5-1 and TRBJ2-2, with D perhaps matching TRBD2 (6 bases). Trimming pared 2 bases from V and 8 bases from J, leaving 16 bases between. This CDR3 is built from 15 residues. Germline assignment: CDR1 SGHRS and CDR2 YFSETQ. The CDR3 DNA reads as TGCGCCAGCAGCTTCTCCGGGAGTACGCAAGGGGAGCTGTTTTTT. It is translated as CASSFSGSTQGELFF.

This clonotype was seen many times. V gene TRBV15 combines with J gene TRBJ2-2, with D possibly matching TRBD1 (6 bases). This CDR3 region has 16 residues. From germline, CDR1 is LNHNV and CDR2 YYDKDF (reference sequence). The V and J ends lost 0 bases and 5 bases respectively, with 13 bases between them. CDR3 protein: CATSRDLGAHTGELFF. Here the CDR3 DNA reads TGTGCCACCAGCAGAGATCTGGGGGCGCATACCGGGGAGCTGTTTTTT.

A word on this clonotype: This sequence may be a read error, since a much larger clone differs from it by one base. The chain couples TRBV6-1 to TRBJ1-6; D remains unclear. In germline, CDR1 is MNHNS, CDR2 SASEGT. The length of the CDR3 is 14 residues. The CDR3 here is CASSVVALDSHLHF. CDR3 bases: TGTGCCAGCAGTGTAGTAGCCTTGGATTCACACCTCCACTTT.

The sample holds many counts of this clonotype. V and J are TRBV9 and TRBJ2-5; the match to TRBD2 covers 9 bases. Germline values: CDR1 SGDLS, CDR2 YYNGEE. V trimming: 4 bases; J trimming: 2 bases; junction bases outside the gene matches: 15. The CDR3 has 18 amino acids. The CDR3 reads CASSPPLRLADRQETQYF. The CDR3 DNA reads TGTGCCAGCAGCCCTCCCCTGAGACTAGCGGACCGACAAGAGACCCAGTACTTC.

This clonotype was seen repeatedly, ten times or more. This chain connects TRBV12-5 to TRBJ1-1, with a weak D call TRBD1 (5 bases). This CDR3 is built from 13 residues. The germline V gene encodes CDR1 LGHNT and CDR2 FRNRAP. V gave up 9 bases and J gave up 5 bases, with 16 bases separating them. The CDR3 bases are TGTGCTAGCAGGGAAGAAGGATGGACTGAAGCTTTCTTT. Translating gives CASREEGWTEAFF.

This clonotype occurred a few times. This chain links TRBV6-1 with TRBJ2-7; D is ambiguous. V dropped 10 bases and J dropped 10 bases, with 23 bases sitting between them. The CDR3 totals 13 residues. The germline V gene has CDR1 MNHNS and CDR2 SASEGT. CDR3 loop: CATSPFERFDQYF. The CDR3, as DNA: TGTGCCACTTCTCCTTTCGAAAGGTTTGATCAGTACTTC.

This clonotype was detected many times. This rearrangement joins TRBV28 to TRBJ2-7; 9 bases are a match to TRBD2. V lost 4 bases to trimming and J lost 0 bases; unmatched junction nucleotides: 4. The germline gives CDR1 MDHEN, CDR2 SYDVKM. This CDR3 comprises 15 residues. The CDR3 here is CASSSLSGSSYEQYF. In DNA form, the CDR3 reads TGTGCCAGCAGTTCCCTTAGCGGGAGCTCCTACGAGCAGTACTTC.

This clonotype was seen many times. The chain carries TRBV15 and TRBJ1-1, with a tentative D call TRBD1 (6 bases). Germline V gene data show CDR1 as LNHNV and CDR2 as YYDKDF (reference sequence). CDR3 size: 14 residues. Trimming stripped 3 bases from V and 4 bases from J, with 12 bases between. The CDR3 DNA reads as TGTGCCACCAGCAGTAGGACAGTAGTCACTGAAGCTTTCTTT. This gives the protein CATSSRTVVTEAFF.

This clonotype was recorded many times. The CDR3 loop is CAISDSDVGSGTPSNQPQHF. In DNA form, the CDR3 reads TGTGCCATCAGTGATTCAGACGTGGGAAGCGGGACACCAAGCAATCAGCCCCAGCATTTT. The chain has TRBV10-3 and TRBJ1-5, with D maybe TRBD1 (6 bases). The length of the CDR3 is 20 residues. Per germline, CDR1 ENHRY and CDR2 SYGVKD. V was trimmed by 3 bases and J by 1 base, leaving 25 bases between them.

This clonotype was counted ten times or more. The chain has TRBV24-1 and TRBJ2-2; 12 bases agree with TRBD2. Germline V gives CDR1 KGHDR, CDR2 SFDVKD. The CDR3 consists of 14 residues. Trimming removed 7 bases from V and 4 bases from J; junction bases left unmatched: 0. The CDR3 loop is CATRTSGSTGELFF. The CDR3 DNA follows: TGTGCCACCAGGACTAGCGGGAGCACCGGGGAGCTGTTTTTT.

V gene TRBV28 combines with J gene TRBJ1-1, with 11 bases aligning to TRBD1. The ends lost 5 bases at V and 6 bases at J; junction bases unmatched: 11. The CDR3 is made up of 16 amino acids. CDR1 is MDHEN and CDR2 is SYDVKM in the germline V gene. In nucleotides, the CDR3 is TGTGCCAGCAGTCTACCCGGACAGGGGGCCTGGGCTGAAGCTTTCTTT. It yields the protein CASSLPGQGAWAEAFF.

The sample holds many counts of this clonotype. The V and J genes are TRBV7-3 and TRBJ2-2; 9 bases are shared with TRBD2. The V and J ends lost 2 bases and 5 bases, in that order; junction bases with no gene match: 3. Looked up from germline, CDR1 is SGHTA and CDR2 is FQGTGA. CDR3 length equals 15 residues. The CDR3 spells CASSLGAGGTGELFF. The CDR3 region has the DNA TGTGCCAGCAGCTTAGGAGCGGGAGGAACCGGGGAGCTGTTTTTT.

The table lists this clonotype with a few counts. The CDR3 nucleotides are TGCAGCGGCAGGGGGCCCGACACCGGGGAGCTGTTTTTT. Its protein product is CSGRGPDTGELFF. The chain combines TRBV29-1 with TRBJ2-2, with 8 bases matching TRBD1. J gave up 3 bases and V 7 bases, and 4 bases lay outside the gene matches. The V gene's germline CDR1 is SQVTM and CDR2 ANQGSEA. The CDR3 totals 13 residues.

This clonotype has ten or more counts. The chain links TRBV11-2 to TRBJ2-7; the match to TRBD1 covers 9 bases. Germline V gives CDR1 SGHAT, CDR2 FQNNGV. The ends lost 5 bases at V and 3 bases at J; junction bases unmatched: 5. The CDR3 runs 14 residues. CDR3 DNA sequence: TGTGCCAGCAGCCAACGACAGGGGGACTACGAGCAGTACTTC. It translates to CASSQRQGDYEQYF.

At least ten counts were recorded for this clonotype. This chain connects TRBV4-2 to TRBJ1-1; D remains ambiguous. Trimming removed 1 base from V and 6 bases from J, with 6 bases in between. This CDR3 is built from 12 residues. Looked up from germline, CDR1 is LGHNA and CDR2 is YNFKEQ. The CDR3 sequence is CASSQGGAEAFF. The CDR3 DNA is TGTGCCAGCAGCCAAGGGGGAGCTGAAGCTTTCTTT.